The clone carrying this T cell receptor beta chain came up a few times. The antigen remains undetermined. TCRdb itself ran the RACE reads through MiXCR, one entry per CDR3 protein. The repertoire holds 300,000 to 400,000 distinct CDR3 sequences, about 7% seen once, with 7.5% to 9% in the top ten. Time point in this sample: patch test 1, 2 weeks after DPC sensitization. Stated treatment: therapeutic diphenylcyclopropenone sensitization with weekly scalp DPC. The data belong to a study of human T cells and chemical hapten exposure. Broader study findings: Against controls, expanded TCRs gave rise to significantly more large CDR3 similarity clusters.

CDR1 and CDR2 from the germline V gene are DFQATT and SNEGSKA (reference sequence). Deletions cut 5 bases from V and 2 bases from J, with 15 bases between. The CDR3 runs to 14 residues. This receptor was obtained from a woman younger than 30 with alopecia areata. Some clones in this sample may be carry-over from other donors' samples. Specimen: whole blood, collected in connection with sensitization to the hapten diphenylcyclopropenone (DPC). The chain carries TRBV20-1 and TRBJ2-5; maybe TRBD1 (6 bases). The CDR3 region is CSALPGTNQETQYF. Written as DNA, the CDR3 is TGCAGTGCTCTGCCCGGGACAAATCAAGAGACCCAGTACTTC.